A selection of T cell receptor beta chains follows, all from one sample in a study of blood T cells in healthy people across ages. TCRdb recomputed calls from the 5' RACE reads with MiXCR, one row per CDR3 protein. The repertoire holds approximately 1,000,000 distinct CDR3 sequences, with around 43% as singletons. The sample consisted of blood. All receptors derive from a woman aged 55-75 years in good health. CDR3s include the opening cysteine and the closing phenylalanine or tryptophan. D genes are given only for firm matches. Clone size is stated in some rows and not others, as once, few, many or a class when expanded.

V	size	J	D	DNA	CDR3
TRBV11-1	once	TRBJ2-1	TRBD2	TGTGCCAGCAGCCTACCCGACCTTGGACTAGCGGGAGTAGATGAGCAGTTCTTC	CASSLPDLGLAGVDEQFF
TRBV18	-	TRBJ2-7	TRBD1	TGTGCCAGCTCACCTCAACGACAGGACAGGCACTACGAGCAGTACTTC	CASSPQRQDRHYEQYF
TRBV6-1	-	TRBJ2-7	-	TGTGCCAGCATTGGGACCCTGGGCCCTTACGATCAGTACTTC	CASIGTLGPYDQYF
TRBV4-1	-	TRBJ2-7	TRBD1	TGCGCCAGCAGCCAAGGGCCGGGACAGGGAAAACACGAGCAGTACTTC	CASSQGPGQGKHEQYF
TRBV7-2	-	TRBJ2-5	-	TGTGCCAGCACCTCCAGAGGCGAGACCCGGTACTTC	CASTSRGETRYF
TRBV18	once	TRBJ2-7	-	TGTGCCAGCTCACCTGGGGACGGGCCGGAGGAGCAGTACTTC	CASSPGDGPEEQYF
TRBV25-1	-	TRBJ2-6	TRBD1	TGTGCCAGCCAAGACAGGGAGTACTCTGGGGCCAACGTCCTGACTTTC	CASQDREYSGANVLTF
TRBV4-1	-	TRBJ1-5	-	TGCGCCAGCAGCTCAAGATGGGGCAGTGTTGTTCAGCCCCAGCATTTT	CASSSRWGSVVQPQHF
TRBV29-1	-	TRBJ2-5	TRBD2	TGCAGCCAAACTAGCGGGAATGAGCAGCACTTC	CSQTSGNEQHF
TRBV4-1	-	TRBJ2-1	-	TGCGCCAGCAGTGCCCTCGGGGTAGCAAGTGGGAGCTCCTACAATGAGCAGTTCTTC	CASSALGVASGSSYNEQFF
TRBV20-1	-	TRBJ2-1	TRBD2	TGCAGTGCACCGACTAGCGGGATTTTCAATGAGCAGTTCTTC	CSAPTSGIFNEQFF
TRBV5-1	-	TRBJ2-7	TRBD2	TGCGCCAGCAGTCTAGCGGGAGCCCACGAGCAGTACTTC	CASSLAGAHEQYF
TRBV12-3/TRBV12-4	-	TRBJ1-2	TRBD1	TGTGCCAGCAGTTTGACTGACAGGGCGATCAATGGCTACACCTTC	CASSLTDRAINGYTF
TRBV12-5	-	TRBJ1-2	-	TGTGCTAGTTCCCCGGGTGCGGATGGCTACACCTTC	CASSPGADGYTF
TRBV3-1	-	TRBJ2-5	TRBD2	TGTGCCAGCAGCCCCGGGCTAGCGGGACTCCAAGAGACCCAGTACTTC	CASSPGLAGLQETQYF
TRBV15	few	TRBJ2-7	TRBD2	TGTGCCACCAGCACCCCCGGGCTAGCGGGACGATACGAGCAGTACTTC	CATSTPGLAGRYEQYF
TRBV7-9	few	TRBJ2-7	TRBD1	TGTGCCAGCAGACCTAAGACAGGGAATTCCTACGAGCAGTACTTC	CASRPKTGNSYEQYF
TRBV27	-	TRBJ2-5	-	TGTGCCAGCTCCCCTCTAGAATCATTGTCAGAGACCCAGTACTTC	CASSPLESLSETQYF
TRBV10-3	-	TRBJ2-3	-	TGTGCCACCCAGCCTACAGGAGATACGCAGTATTTT	CATQPTGDTQYF
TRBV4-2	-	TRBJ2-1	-	TGTGCCAGCAGCCAAGATCGCCTATGGTACAATGAGCAGTTCTTC	CASSQDRLWYNEQFF
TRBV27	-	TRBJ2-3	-	TGTGCCAGCAGTTTATTTGGCGGGCTCAGGGATACGCAGTATTTT	CASSLFGGLRDTQYF
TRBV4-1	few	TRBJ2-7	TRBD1	TGCGCCAGCAGCGACCGGGACAGGGGATTCTACGAGCAGTACTTC	CASSDRDRGFYEQYF
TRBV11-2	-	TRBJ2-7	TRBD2	TGTGCCAGCAGCTTTACTAGCGGGAGCGAATACGAGCAGTACTTC	CASSFTSGSEYEQYF
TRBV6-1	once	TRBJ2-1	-	TGTGCCAGCAGTGGGGCCATTGAGCAGTTCTTC	CASSGAIEQFF
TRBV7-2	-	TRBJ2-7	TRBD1	TGTGCCAGCAGTTTTGACAGGGGTCTCTACGAGCAGTACTTC	CASSFDRGLYEQYF
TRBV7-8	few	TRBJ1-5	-	TGTGCCAGCAGCTCCCGAGCCGGGACGGATAGCAATCAGCCCCAGCATTTT	CASSSRAGTDSNQPQHF
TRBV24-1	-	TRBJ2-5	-	TGTGCCACCAGTCCGGGGGTTGGCGTGGGGAGAGAGACCCAGTACTTC	CATSPGVGVGRETQYF
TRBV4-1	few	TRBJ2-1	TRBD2	TGCGCCAGCAGCCGCCCCTTAGCGGGAGCCTACAATGAGCAGTTCTTC	CASSRPLAGAYNEQFF
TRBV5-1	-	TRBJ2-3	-	TGCGCCAACAGCTCTTGGTCGGCCAGGAGCACAGATACGCAGTATTTT	CANSSWSARSTDTQYF
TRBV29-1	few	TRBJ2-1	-	TGCAGCGTTGAAGATCCTTCAGGGAGGTACAATGAGCAGTTCTTC	CSVEDPSGRYNEQFF
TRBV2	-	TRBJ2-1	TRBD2	TGTGCCAGCAGTCGCGGGAGACTCAATGAGCAGTTCTTC	CASSRGRLNEQFF
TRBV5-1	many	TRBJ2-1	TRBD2	TGTGCCAGCAGTCCGGGACTAGCGGCGTCCTACAATGAGCAGTTCTTC	CASSPGLAASYNEQFF
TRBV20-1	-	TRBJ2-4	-	TGCAGTGCTAGTAGGCCAGAGGGATCGGTAAACATTCAGTACTTC	CSASRPEGSVNIQYF
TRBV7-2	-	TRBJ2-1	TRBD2	TGTGCCAGCAGATCTCCCATCCCTAGCGGGAGTTACAATGAGCAGTTCTTC	CASRSPIPSGSYNEQFF
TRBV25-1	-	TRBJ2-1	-	TGTGCCTGCAGTGAATTCAGCGTCGACAATGAGCAGTTCTTC	CACSEFSVDNEQFF
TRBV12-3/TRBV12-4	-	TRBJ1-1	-	TGTGCCAGCAGCCGCGGAGGCTCTGAAGCTTTCTTT	CASSRGGSEAFF
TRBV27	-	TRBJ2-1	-	TGTGCCAGCAGTTTAAGGACCGAGGGGAGGCAGTTCTTC	CASSLRTEGRQFF
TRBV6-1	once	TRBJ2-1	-	TGTGCCAGCAGTGAAGGGGTAGGGGTAAGGAATGAGCAGTTCTTC	CASSEGVGVRNEQFF
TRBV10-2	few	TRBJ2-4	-	TGCGCCAGCAGGGAGTCAGGGACTGGACGAACGCTAGCCAAAAACATTCAGTACTTC	CASRESGTGRTLAKNIQYF
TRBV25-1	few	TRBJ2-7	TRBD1	TGTGCCAGCAGTGAGGACAGGCCACCCTACGAGCAGTACTTC	CASSEDRPPYEQYF
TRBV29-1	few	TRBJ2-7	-	TGCAGCGTTGAAGAAGGGAGGGGGGCCCACGAGCAGTACTTC	CSVEEGRGAHEQYF
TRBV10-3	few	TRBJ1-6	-	TGTGCCATCACCGCCGACTTGTTTTCACCCCTCCACTTT	CAITADLFSPLHF
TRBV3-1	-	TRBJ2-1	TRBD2	TGTGCCAGCAGCGTTTCTAGCGGGAGCGTTAGGGAGCAGTTCTTC	CASSVSSGSVREQFF
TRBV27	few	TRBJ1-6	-	TGTGCCAGCAGTTTCGAGGGACGGGGGGATTCACCCCTCCACTTT	CASSFEGRGDSPLHF
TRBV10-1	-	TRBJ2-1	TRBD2	TGCGCCAGCAAGCCTAGCGGGAGTCTAGGGGAGCAGTTCTTC	CASKPSGSLGEQFF
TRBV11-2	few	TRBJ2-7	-	TGTGCCAGCAGCGGGCGGGTGCGGACCTACGAGCAGTACTTC	CASSGRVRTYEQYF
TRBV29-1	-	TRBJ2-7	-	TGCAGCGCTGGGATGGGGGGGCTTTCCTACGAGCAGTACTTC	CSAGMGGLSYEQYF
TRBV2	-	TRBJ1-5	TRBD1	TGTGCCAGCAAGGGACAGGGGACCAATCAGCCCCAGCATTTT	CASKGQGTNQPQHF
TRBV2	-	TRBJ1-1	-	TGTGCCGGCGCTGGGGTAGAGAACACTGAAGCTTTCTTT	CAGAGVENTEAFF
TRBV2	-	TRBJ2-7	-	TGTGCCAGCAGCCGGAATGAGGTTACCACCTACGAGCAGTACTTC	CASSRNEVTTYEQYF
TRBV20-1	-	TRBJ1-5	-	TGCAGTGTTAAGCAGTGGGTGGGCAATCAGCCCCAGCATTTT	CSVKQWVGNQPQHF
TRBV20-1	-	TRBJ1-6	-	TGCAGTGCTAGTCTGGGTAGCTCCTATAATTCACCCCTCCACTTT	CSASLGSSYNSPLHF
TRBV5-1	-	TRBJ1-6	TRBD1	TGCGCCAGCAGCTTGAGCAGGGGGAATAATTCACCCCTCCACTTT	CASSLSRGNNSPLHF
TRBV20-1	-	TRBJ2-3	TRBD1	TGCAGTGCTAGCTACGGACAGGGGACGGATACGCAGTATTTT	CSASYGQGTDTQYF
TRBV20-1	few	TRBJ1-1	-	TGCAGTGCCACCCAAACAAGGACTGAAGCTTTCTTT	CSATQTRTEAFF